Shown below are 31 T cell receptor beta chains from a single sample sequenced in a study of neurological immune-mediated disorders. Time point defined: longitudinal time-point 1 (baseline). MiXCR, run by TCRdb on the 5' RACE reads, gives a single entry per CDR3 protein. The table includes about 50,000 distinct CDR3 sequences, about a tenth detected once. The sequenced sample consisted of PBMCs. The source is a woman aged 40 to 50 in good health.

This clonotype was detected many times. This CDR3 is CASSLGISPGYGYTF. The CDR3 DNA reads TGTGCCAGCAGCCTCGGGATCTCGCCTGGCTATGGCTACACCTTC. The chain has TRBV4-2 and TRBJ1-2; D is ambiguous. CDR1 and CDR2 from the germline V gene are LGHNA and YNFKEQ. CDR3 length equals 15 residues. V lost 4 bases, J lost 4 bases, and 16 bases lay in between.

Relative to its sample, this clonotype is medium-sized (0.01 to 0.1%). The gene calls are TRBV6-5 and TRBJ2-6, with D unresolved. The CDR3 contains 16 residues. The germline V gene encodes CDR1 MNHEY and CDR2 SVGAGI. The germline V and J ends were trimmed by 8 bases and 0 bases, with 14 bases remaining between them. CDR3 DNA sequence: TGTGCCAGCGCTGTGACCACCCTCTCTGGGGCCAACGTCCTGACTTTC. This translates into CASAVTTLSGANVLTF.

This clonotype was recorded many times. The chain employs TRBV5-6 and TRBJ2-1; 11 nucleotides match TRBD1. The V segment lost 4 bases and the J segment 3 bases; nucleotides outside the gene matches: 6. Germline V gene data show CDR1 as SGHDT and CDR2 as YYEEEE. The CDR3 contains 16 residues. DNA for the CDR3: TGTGCCAGCAGCACCCGGGACAGGGGGGACTACAATGAGCAGTTCTTC. The encoded protein is CASSTRDRGDYNEQFF.

This clonotype was detected many times. The chain recombines TRBV15 with TRBJ2-7; maybe TRBD2 (7 bases). V lost 0 bases and J lost 7, with 19 bases in between. This CDR3 is built from 16 residues. CDR1 and CDR2 from the germline V gene are LNHNV and YYDKDF (reference sequence). CDR3 DNA sequence: TGTGCCACCAGCAGAGATCGGGCAGGGGAGGGCCGGGAGCAGTACTTC. Encoded protein: CATSRDRAGEGREQYF. Supplemented by reference TRBV15 and TRBJ2-7, the full variable domain reads DAMVIQNPRYQVTQFGKPVTLSCSQTLNHNVMYWYQQKSSQAPKLLFHYYDKDFNNEADTPDNFQSRRPNTSFCFLDIRSPGLGDTAMYLCATSRDRAGEGREQYFGPGTRLTVT.

This clonotype was seen repeatedly, ten times or more. The chain joins TRBV28 to TRBJ2-3, with 8 nucleotides matching TRBD1. The junction had 2 bases not matched to a gene; V was cut back by 6 bases and J by 0 bases. CDR1 is MDHEN, CDR2 SYDVKM, per germline. This CDR3 is 14 amino acids long. CDR3: CASRTGESTDTQYF. The CDR3 DNA follows: TGTGCCAGCAGGACAGGGGAGAGCACAGATACGCAGTATTTT.

The sample holds a few counts of this clonotype. The V and J genes are TRBV10-3 and TRBJ2-1, with TRBD2 matching 12 bases. Germline-derived CDR1 and CDR2 are ENHRY and SYGVKD. The V and J ends lost 4 bases and 6 bases, in that order; junction bases with no gene match: 7. The CDR3 is 16 residues long. CDR3: CAISGGSTSGSNEQFF. The CDR3 region has the DNA TGTGCCATCAGTGGGGGCTCGACTAGCGGGAGCAATGAGCAGTTCTTC.

This clonotype was counted many times. This chain joins TRBV10-3 and TRBJ2-3, with D perhaps matching TRBD2 (6 bases). The V and J ends lost 8 bases and 0 bases respectively, with 6 bases between them. Germline V gene sequence: CDR1 ENHRY, CDR2 SYGVKD. The CDR3 has 12 amino acids. The CDR3 region has the DNA TGTGCCATCGGGAGGAGCACAGATACGCAGTATTTT. Its protein product is CAIGRSTDTQYF.

This clonotype came up many times. The gene calls are TRBV5-1 and TRBJ1-5; TRBD1 might be the D (5 bases). Germline CDR1 and CDR2: SGHRS and YFSETQ. The CDR3 has 14 amino acids. Trimming shortened V by 0 bases and J by 5 bases, and 9 bases separated the two germline ends. CDR3 nucleotides: TGCGCCAGCAGCTTGGGCAGGGAGGATCAGCCCCAGCATTTT. Its protein is CASSLGREDQPQHF.

This clonotype appeared many times. The chain has TRBV20-1 and TRBJ2-1, with D possibly being TRBD2 (6 bases). This CDR3 spans 15 amino acids. Trimming left V 6 bases short and J 7 bases short, with 22 bases between. In germline, CDR1 is DFQATT, CDR2 SNEGSKA (reference sequence). CDR3 sequence reads: CSARPRDSGENEQFF. CDR3 sequence (DNA): TGCAGTGCCCGCCCCCGGGACTCCGGAGAGAATGAGCAGTTCTTC.

This clonotype showed up many times. This rearrangement joins TRBV12-3 or TRBV12-4 to TRBJ1-1; D not certain. With 2 bases removed from V and 5 bases from J, the gap between germline ends came to 9 bases. This CDR3 is 13 amino acids long. The CDR3 region is CASSLLGITEAFF. CDR3 nucleotide sequence: TGTGCCAGCAGTTTATTGGGGATAACTGAAGCTTTCTTT.

The genes are TRBV29-1 and TRBJ2-1, with unresolved D. There are 11 residues in the CDR3. CDR1 is SQVTM, CDR2 ANQGSEA, per germline. V was cut by 6 bases and J by 9 bases, with 12 bases left in between. Here the CDR3 DNA reads TGCAGCGTGGCTCGGAATATTGAGCAGTTCTTC. Translation: CSVARNIEQFF.

This clonotype was seen repeatedly, ten times or more. CDR3 in DNA: TGTGCCAGCAGCTCCTCTTCGGACTACGCGAACACTGAAGCTTTCTTT. It specifies CASSSSSDYANTEAFF. The chain uses TRBV7-2 and TRBJ1-1, with D hard to call. The V and J ends lost 4 bases and 1 base respectively, with 16 bases between them. This CDR3 comprises 16 residues. Germline values: CDR1 SGHTA, CDR2 FQGNSA.

This clonotype has ten or more counts. V and J are TRBV4-3 and TRBJ2-2; D gene unclear. CDR3 length: 14 residues. Germline V gives CDR1 LGHNA, CDR2 YSLEER. Trimming removed 0 bases at V and 5 bases at J, with 7 bases between. DNA of the CDR3: TGCGCCAGCAGCCAAGATGGCGCGACCGGGGAGCTGTTTTTT. This gives the protein CASSQDGATGELFF.

Notes on this clonotype: A much larger clone lies one base from this, so it may be a read error. V is TRBV29-1 and J is TRBJ2-5, with 11 bases that match TRBD1. J gave up 5 bases and V 8 bases, and 7 bases lay outside the gene matches. This CDR3 has 13 residues. Germline V gives CDR1 SQVTM, CDR2 ANQGSEA. Here the CDR3 reads CSWGQGDRETQYF. CDR3 in DNA: TGCAGCTGGGGACAGGGGGACAGGGAGACCCAGTACTTC.

The chain is built from TRBV10-3 and TRBJ2-4, with 7 bases lining up with TRBD1. This CDR3 spans 15 amino acids. V lost 5 bases to trimming and J lost 7 bases; unmatched junction nucleotides: 11. Per germline, CDR1 ENHRY and CDR2 SYGVKD. As DNA, the CDR3 is TGTGCCATCAGTACGACAGGGTTTGAATCCAACATTCAGTACTTC. This translates into CAISTTGFESNIQYF.

This clonotype appeared many times. J is TRBJ1-1 and V is TRBV6-5; TRBD1 is a possible D gene (5 bases). Looked up from germline, CDR1 is MNHEY and CDR2 is SVGAGI. This CDR3 has 13 amino acids. V was pared by 6 bases and J by 4 bases, with 12 bases between. The CDR3 DNA is TGTGCCAGCAGCCGGAAGGGGCTCACTGAAGCTTTCTTT. This encodes CASSRKGLTEAFF.

There are many counts of this clonotype. V gene TRBV12-3 or TRBV12-4 combines with J gene TRBJ1-2; TRBD1 matches at 8 bases. This CDR3 is 15 amino acids long. V dropped 4 bases and J dropped 8; count of bases not matched to a gene: 12. CDR3 in amino acids: CASSSLRQGSLGYTF. For the CDR3, the DNA is TGTGCCAGCAGTTCCCTCCGACAGGGGTCCTTGGGCTACACCTTC.

This clonotype was detected ten times or more. The gene calls are TRBV5-1 and TRBJ2-5; TRBD1 matches at 7 bases. The CDR3 sequence is 14 residues long. CDR1 and CDR2 (germline): SGHRS, YFSETQ. After removal of 2 bases from V and 1 base from J, the junction contained 2 bases not matched to a gene. The CDR3 here is CASSFGTVQETQYF. CDR3 sequence (DNA): TGCGCCAGCAGCTTCGGGACAGTCCAAGAGACCCAGTACTTC.

This clonotype showed up many times. The chain has TRBV7-2 and TRBJ1-1; weak D call: TRBD1 (5 bases). V was clipped by 4 bases and J by 0 bases, with 18 bases between them. This CDR3 has 17 residues. Per the germline V gene, CDR1 is SGHTA and CDR2 is FQGNSA. The CDR3 DNA reads as TGTGCCAGCAGCTCCACCCTTCGGGCAGGGCTGAACACTGAAGCTTTCTTT. Translated, it gives CASSSTLRAGLNTEAFF. Supplemented by reference TRBV7-2 and TRBJ1-1, the full variable domain reads GAGVSQSPSNKVTEKGKDVELRCDPISGHTALYWYRQSLGQGLEFLIYFQGNSAPDKSGLPSDRFSAERTGGSVSTLTIQRTQQEDSAVYLCASSSTLRAGLNTEAFFGQGTRLTVV.

This clonotype showed up many times. The rearrangement joins TRBV4-3 to TRBJ2-5, with D perhaps matching TRBD1 (6 bases). V lost 0 bases and J 2 bases, leaving 13 bases between the germline ends. Germline loops: CDR1 LGHNA, CDR2 YSLEER. The CDR3 sequence is 16 residues long. In nucleotides, the CDR3 is TGCGCCAGCAGCCAAGATTGGGGACACCTTCAAGAGACCCAGTACTTC. Residues: CASSQDWGHLQETQYF.

This clonotype was counted at least ten times. The rearrangement links TRBV5-1 to TRBJ2-2; 9 bases match TRBD1. Germline trimming cut 5 bases from V and 4 bases from J; bases unmatched to any gene: 6. Germline V gives CDR1 SGHRS, CDR2 YFSETQ. The length of the CDR3 is 15 residues. The CDR3: CASRLQGAVTGELFF. In DNA form, the CDR3 reads TGCGCCAGCAGGCTACAGGGGGCTGTCACCGGGGAGCTGTTTTTT.

This clonotype has at least ten counts. The genes are TRBV6-2 or TRBV6-3 and TRBJ2-3; 9 nucleotides agree with TRBD1. J was trimmed by 4 bases and V by 5 bases; bases with no gene match: 1. CDR3 length: 13 residues. Looked up from germline, CDR1 is MNHEY and CDR2 is SVGEGT. The CDR3 bases are TGTGCCAGCAGTCGACAGGGGGCAGATACGCAGTATTTT. Protein product: CASSRQGADTQYF.

This clonotype was detected ten times or more. The genes are TRBV7-9 and TRBJ2-5, with D perhaps matching TRBD2 (6 bases). The CDR3 is 11 amino acids. Trimming shortened V by 5 bases and J by 7 bases, and 8 bases separated the two germline ends. CDR1 and CDR2 (germline): SEHNR, FQNEAQ (reference sequence). CDR3 coding DNA: TGTGCCAGCAGCCCGGGGGTGACCCAGTACTTC. It is translated as CASSPGVTQYF.

This clonotype showed up many times. This chain uses TRBV7-2 with TRBJ2-7, with 7 bases fitting TRBD2. The CDR3 is made up of 15 amino acids. V trimming: 1 base; J trimming: 4 bases; junction bases outside the gene matches: 7. Germline CDR1 is SGHTA and CDR2 is FQGNSA. DNA of the CDR3: TGTGCCAGCAGCTTAGATCCGGGAGGTGGGTACGAGCAGTACTTC. This codes for CASSLDPGGGYEQYF.

This rearrangement joins TRBV20-1 to TRBJ2-5; 9 bases are a match to TRBD1. This CDR3 is built from 16 residues. J lost 6 bases, V lost 1 base, and 12 bases had no gene match. CDR1 is DFQATT and CDR2 is SNEGSKA in the germline V gene (reference sequence). The CDR3 here is CSARVPPGQGLQTQYF. The CDR3 nucleotides are TGCAGTGCTAGAGTGCCACCGGGACAGGGTCTTCAGACCCAGTACTTC.

The J gene is TRBJ2-3, the V gene TRBV9; no clear D. V was cut by 0 bases and J by 2 bases, with 13 bases left in between. Germline V CDR1 and CDR2: SGDLS, YYNGEE. This CDR3 is 16 amino acids long. The CDR3 is CASSVGWESATDTQYF. The CDR3 DNA reads TGTGCCAGCAGCGTAGGATGGGAAAGCGCCACAGATACGCAGTATTTT.

Many counts were recorded for this clonotype. The V and J genes are TRBV5-5 and TRBJ1-5; 12 bases line up with TRBD1. CDR1 SGHKS and CDR2 YYEKEE come from the germline V gene (reference sequence). This CDR3 has 15 amino acids. J gave up 5 bases and V 5 bases, and 5 bases lay outside the gene matches. The CDR3 DNA reads TGTGCCAGCAGGGGGACAGGGGGCGAGGATCAGCCCCAGCATTTT. Translated: CASRGTGGEDQPQHF.

This clonotype has at least ten counts. V and J are TRBV4-3 and TRBJ2-3; 7 bases line up with TRBD2. CDR3 length equals 16 residues. J was trimmed by 3 bases and V by 1 base; bases with no gene match: 7. Germline V CDR1 and CDR2: LGHNA, YSLEER. The CDR3 bases are TGCGCCAGCAGCCAAGGAGCGGGACCCTTGACAGATACGCAGTATTTT. Translating gives CASSQGAGPLTDTQYF.

This clonotype appeared many times. The genes are TRBV10-3 and TRBJ2-1; the D is unclear. Germline V lookup: CDR1 ENHRY, CDR2 SYGVKD. V dropped 3 bases and J dropped 8 bases, with 11 bases sitting between them. This CDR3 is 13 amino acids long. CDR3 in DNA: TGTGCCATCAGTGATCCGAGTATCTATGAGCAGTTCTTC. Translation: CAISDPSIYEQFF.

The chain carries TRBV6-6 and TRBJ2-3, with a weak D call TRBD1 (6 bases). Trimming cost V 6 bases and J 1 base, with 20 bases left between them. Per germline, CDR1 MNHNY and CDR2 SVGAGI (reference sequence). The CDR3 has 17 residues. The CDR3 protein is CASSRHDRRRGTDTQYF. CDR3 DNA: TGTGCCAGCAGCCGGCACGACAGGCGACGGGGCACAGATACGCAGTATTTT.

The gene calls are TRBV14 and TRBJ1-4, with D maybe TRBD1 (5 bases). V was cut by 0 bases and J by 0 bases, with 20 bases left in between. The CDR3 totals 20 residues. The germline gives CDR1 SGHDN, CDR2 FVKESK. The CDR3, as DNA: TGTGCCAGCAGCCAAGATCATCCGGCGGCGGGGGATGCAACTAATGAAAAACTGTTTTTT. It is translated as CASSQDHPAAGDATNEKLFF. Based on the CDR3 plus reference TRBV14 and TRBJ1-4, the full variable domain is EAGVTQFPSHSVIEKGQTVTLRCDPISGHDNLYWYRRVMGKEIKFLLHFVKESKQDESGMPNNRFLAERTGGTYSTLKVQPAELEDSGVYFCASSQDHPAAGDATNEKLFFGSGTQLSVL.